This TCR beta chain is drawn from a study of OX40 agonist ivuxolimab in advanced cancers. Points from the study as a whole: Expanded clones were, on average, more numerous in CD8+ T cells than in CD4+. Partial responders at 0.1-3.0 mg/kg had among the lowest clonal expansion.

The table came from immunoSEQ multiplex PCR; TCRdb's copy has only in-frame clones and leaves some out. The sample holds about 7,000 clones, over 70% seen once. Blood was sampled at baseline, cycle 4 day 1, and cycle 7 day 1. With respect to this clone: Antigen: not known. Other DNA variants within this sample encode the same CDR3.

The V segment lost 0 bases and the J segment 4 bases; nucleotides outside the gene matches: 6. Germline V gene data show CDR1 as KGHSH and CDR2 as LQKENI. CDR3 length equals 16 residues. V is TRBV18 and J is TRBJ2-7; the match to TRBD1 covers 10 bases. The sequence derives from an adult with an advanced solid tumor such as melanoma, head and neck, liver or kidney cancer. The input for sequencing was CD4+ or CD8+ T cells sorted from blood, taken in a trial of the OX40 agonist ivuxolimab. CDR3 residues: CASSPPGTGVLYEQYF. CDR3 bases: TGTGCCAGCTCACCACCGGGGACAGGGGTCCTATACGAGCAGTACTTC.